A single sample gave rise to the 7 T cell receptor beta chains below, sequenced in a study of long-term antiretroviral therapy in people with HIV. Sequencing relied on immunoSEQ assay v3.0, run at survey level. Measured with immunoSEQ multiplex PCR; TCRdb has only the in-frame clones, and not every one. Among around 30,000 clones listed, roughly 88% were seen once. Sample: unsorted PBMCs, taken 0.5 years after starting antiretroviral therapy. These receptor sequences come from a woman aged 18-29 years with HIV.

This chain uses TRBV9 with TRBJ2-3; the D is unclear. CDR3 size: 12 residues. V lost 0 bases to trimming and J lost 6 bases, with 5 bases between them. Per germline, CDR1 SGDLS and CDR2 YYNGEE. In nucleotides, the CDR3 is TGTGCCAGCAGCGTAGATTGGGATACGCAGTATTTT. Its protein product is CASSVDWDTQYF.

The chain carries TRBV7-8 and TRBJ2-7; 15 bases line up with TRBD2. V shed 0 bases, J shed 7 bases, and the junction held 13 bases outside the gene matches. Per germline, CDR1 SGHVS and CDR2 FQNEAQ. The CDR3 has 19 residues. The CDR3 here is CASSLAMDTRTSGRGEQYF. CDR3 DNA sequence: TGTGCCAGCAGCTTAGCGATGGACACTAGGACTAGCGGGAGGGGTGAGCAGTACTTC.

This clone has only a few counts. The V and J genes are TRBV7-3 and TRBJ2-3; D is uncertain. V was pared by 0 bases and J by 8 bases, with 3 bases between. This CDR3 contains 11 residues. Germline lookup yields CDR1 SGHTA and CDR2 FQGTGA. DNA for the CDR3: TGTGCCAGCAGCTTAACGGGTACGCAGTATTTT. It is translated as CASSLTGTQYF.

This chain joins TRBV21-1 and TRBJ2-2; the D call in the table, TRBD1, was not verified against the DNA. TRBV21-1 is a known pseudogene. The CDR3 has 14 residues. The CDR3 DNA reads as TGTGCCAGCAGCAAATTCCCAGACACCGGGGAGCTGTTTTTT. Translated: CASSKFPDTGELFF.

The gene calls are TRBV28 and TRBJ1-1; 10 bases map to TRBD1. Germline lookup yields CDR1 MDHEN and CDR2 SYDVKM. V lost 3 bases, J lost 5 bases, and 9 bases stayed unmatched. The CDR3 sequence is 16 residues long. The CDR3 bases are TGTGCCAGCAGTTTCAGAGACAGGGGGCCGTGGACTGAAGCTTTCTTT. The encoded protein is CASSFRDRGPWTEAFF.

The CDR3, as DNA: TGTGCCAGCACCTTGCACGCGGGATTTGGAGTGGATACGCAGTATTTT. Translating gives CASTLHAGFGVDTQYF. The chain has TRBV9 and TRBJ2-3; a possible D gene is TRBD2 (6 bases). This CDR3 region has 16 residues. Germline V CDR1 and CDR2: SGDLS, YYNGEE. Trimming stripped 6 bases from V and 6 bases from J, with 23 bases between.

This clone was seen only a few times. In nucleotides, the CDR3 is TGTGCCAGCAGCCAAGAGCCCCGATCCGGGACAGGAGTCTACGAGCAGTACTTC. This translates into CASSQEPRSGTGVYEQYF. This rearrangement joins TRBV14 to TRBJ2-7; 8 nucleotides align to TRBD1. The CDR3 extends over 18 amino acids. V was clipped by 0 bases and J by 3 bases; unmatched bases: 13. CDR1 and CDR2 from the germline V gene are SGHDN and FVKESK.